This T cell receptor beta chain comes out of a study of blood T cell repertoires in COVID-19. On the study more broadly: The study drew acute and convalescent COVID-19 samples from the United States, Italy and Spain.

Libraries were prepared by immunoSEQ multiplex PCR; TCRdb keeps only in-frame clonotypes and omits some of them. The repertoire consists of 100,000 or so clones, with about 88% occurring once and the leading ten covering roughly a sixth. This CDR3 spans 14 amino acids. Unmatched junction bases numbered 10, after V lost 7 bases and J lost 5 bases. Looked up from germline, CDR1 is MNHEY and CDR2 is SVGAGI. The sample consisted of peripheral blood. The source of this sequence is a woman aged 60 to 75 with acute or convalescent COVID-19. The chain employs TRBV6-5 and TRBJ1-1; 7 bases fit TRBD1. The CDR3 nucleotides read TGTGCCAGCAAAGGGGGCGCCTTGGAGACTGAAGCTTTCTTT. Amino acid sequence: CASKGGALETEAFF.